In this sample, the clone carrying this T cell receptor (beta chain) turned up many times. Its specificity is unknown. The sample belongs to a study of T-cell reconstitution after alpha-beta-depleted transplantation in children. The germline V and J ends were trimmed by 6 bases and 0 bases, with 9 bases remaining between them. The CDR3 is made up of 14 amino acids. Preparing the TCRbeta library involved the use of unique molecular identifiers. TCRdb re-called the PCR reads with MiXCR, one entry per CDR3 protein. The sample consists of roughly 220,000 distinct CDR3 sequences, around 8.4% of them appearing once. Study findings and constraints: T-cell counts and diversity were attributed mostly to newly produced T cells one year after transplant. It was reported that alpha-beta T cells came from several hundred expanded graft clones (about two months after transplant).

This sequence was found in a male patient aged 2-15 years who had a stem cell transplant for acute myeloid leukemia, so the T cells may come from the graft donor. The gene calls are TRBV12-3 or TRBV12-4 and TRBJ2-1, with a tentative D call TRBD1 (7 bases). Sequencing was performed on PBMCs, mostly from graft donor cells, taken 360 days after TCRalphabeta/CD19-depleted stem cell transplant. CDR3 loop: CASRRDSSYNEQFF. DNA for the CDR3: TGTGCCAGCAGGCGGGACAGCTCCTACAATGAGCAGTTCTTC.